This TCR beta chain was sequenced in a study of beta chain features in type 1 diabetes. Reverse transcribing all isolated RNA meant expressed TCRB transcripts were sequenced. Assay used: immunoSEQ multiplex PCR; TCRdb lists only in-frame clones, some missing. The sample yields under 300,000 clones, about 30% seen once. CDR3 size: 14 residues. The V gene end was trimmed by 2 bases and the J gene end by 3 bases; junction bases not matched to a gene: 2. Germline V gene sequence: CDR1 SGHNT, CDR2 YYREEE (reference sequence). Material for sequencing was central memory CD4+ T cells from blood. This receptor was taken from a man aged 25-45 years in good health. The V gene is TRBV5-4, the J gene TRBJ2-7; the match to TRBD2 covers 10 bases. In DNA form, the CDR3 reads TGTGCCAGCAGCTTAGGACTAGCGGTCTACGAGCAGTACTTC. Protein product: CASSLGLAVYEQYF.